Presented here are 5 T cell receptor beta chains from one specimen sequenced in a study of T cell changes during pregnancy in multiple sclerosis. Some clones are missing from TCRdb's copy, which holds only in-frame ones; the method was immunoSEQ multiplex PCR. This sample has around 92,000 clones, with approximately 94% found just once. The starting material was peripheral blood, obtained after pregnancy. These receptors were taken from a female donor with multiple sclerosis, enrolled in a pregnancy study.

This clone was seen at least ten times. The chain is built from TRBV16 and TRBJ1-2; TRBD1 is a possible D gene (6 bases). Germline V gives CDR1 KGHSY, CDR2 FQNENV. The CDR3 spans 15 residues. V lost 0 bases to trimming and J lost 2 bases, with 10 bases between them. CDR3 in amino acids: CASSQSTGRNYGYTF. CDR3 DNA: TGTGCCAGCAGCCAATCGACAGGTCGGAACTATGGCTACACCTTC.

V and J are TRBV4-2 and TRBJ2-1; 9 bases align to TRBD1. V lost 0 bases to trimming and J lost 8 bases; unmatched junction nucleotides: 8. CDR1 is LGHNA and CDR2 is YNFKEQ in the germline V gene. The CDR3 runs to 16 residues. CDR3 nucleotide sequence: TGTGCCAGCAGCCAAGATCCGGGACAGGGACTCTATGAGCAGTTCTTC. As protein: CASSQDPGQGLYEQFF.

This rearrangement joins TRBV2 to TRBJ2-6; 7 nucleotides match TRBD2. The CDR3 runs 16 residues. V was clipped by 7 bases and J by 0 bases; unmatched bases: 6. Germline V gene lookup returns CDR1 SNHLY and CDR2 FYNNEI. The DNA of the CDR3 is TGTGCCAGCATCCTTGGCGGGGGCTCTGGGGCCAACGTCCTGACTTTC. Its protein is CASILGGGSGANVLTF.

The chain couples TRBV5-8 to TRBJ2-2, with TRBD2 identical over 7 bases. The CDR3 runs to 14 residues. The germline CDR1 and CDR2 sequences are SGHTS and YDEGEE. Trimming took 0 bases from V and 6 from J; bases not matched to a gene: 2. This CDR3 reads CASSLGEGAGELFF. CDR3 nucleotides: TGTGCCAGCAGCTTGGGGGAGGGCGCCGGGGAGCTGTTTTTT.

The chain has TRBV29-1 and TRBJ2-7, with 9 bases that match TRBD1. V lost 5 bases and J lost 3; bases outside the gene matches: 5. In germline, CDR1 is SQVTM, CDR2 ANQGSEA. This CDR3 is 13 amino acids long. CDR3 sequence reads: CSVQDRGYYEQYF. CDR3 in DNA: TGCAGCGTTCAGGACAGGGGCTACTACGAGCAGTACTTC.